This T cell receptor beta chain emerged from a study of T cells after yellow fever vaccination. TCRdb reprocessed the 5' RACE reads via MiXCR and lists one record per CDR3 protein. Of approximately 510,000 distinct CDR3 sequences listed, 20% to 25% were seen once; the top ten hold around 17%. This CDR3 spans 15 amino acids. Between the trimmed V and J ends, which lost 3 bases and 1 base, there was a span of 11 bases. Germline V gives CDR1 MNHEY, CDR2 SMNVEV (reference sequence). Sample: PBMCs, taken approximately 20 days after the first yellow fever vaccination. The rearrangement links TRBV27 to TRBJ2-3; D gene unclear. This TCR was recovered from a man aged 18 to 29 who received the YFV17D yellow fever vaccine. The CDR3, as DNA: TGTGCCAGCAGTTTGGCCGCTCGCGGCACAGATACGCAGTATTTT. It translates to CASSLAARGTDTQYF.